A single sample gave rise to the 30 T cell receptor beta chains below, sequenced in a study of cytomegalovirus exposure and HLA in healthy donors. Both 60 Vbeta primers and 13 Jbeta primers went into the PCR. TCRdb keeps only in-frame clones here, not all; method: immunoSEQ multiplex PCR. The table includes approximately 160,000 clones, over 60% detected once. The sample taken for sequencing was PBMCs. These receptors originate from a woman in her 30s in good health and CMV-seropositive.

This clone occurred a few times. The V gene is TRBV19, the J gene TRBJ2-7; D uncertain. The CDR3 spans 15 residues. Trimming removed 2 bases from V and 2 bases from J, with 13 bases in between. CDR1 and CDR2 from the germline V gene are LNHDA and SQIVND (reference sequence). The DNA for the CDR3 is TGTGCCAGTAGTATATCATTCGGTAATACCTACGAGCAGTACTTC. This encodes CASSISFGNTYEQYF.

This rearrangement joins TRBV2 to TRBJ2-7; 7 bases line up with TRBD2. The length of the CDR3 is 14 residues. With V trimmed by 6 bases and J by 0 bases, 5 bases remained unmatched. The germline V gene encodes CDR1 SNHLY and CDR2 FYNNEI. In DNA form, the CDR3 reads TGTGCCAGCAGGTCTAGCGGTAACTCCTACGAGCAGTACTTC. Protein sequence: CASRSSGNSYEQYF.

The chain has TRBV4-2 and TRBJ1-2; no clear D. V gave up 5 bases and J gave up 1 base, with 23 bases separating them. CDR1 LGHNA and CDR2 YNFKEQ come from the germline V gene. CDR3 length: 18 residues. Here the CDR3 DNA reads TGTGCCAGCAGCGTAGCGGGCAGGCCACCCTGGAGTAACTATGGCTACACCTTC. Translating gives CASSVAGRPPWSNYGYTF.

The chain's CDR3 is CATSRGLGDGTGELFF. CDR3 in DNA: TGTGCCACCAGCAGAGGTCTAGGTGATGGCACCGGGGAGCTGTTTTTT. The chain has TRBV15 and TRBJ2-2; D is undetermined. The CDR3 consists of 16 residues. The ends were cut back, 1 base at V and 4 bases at J, with 13 bases in the middle. The germline V gene has CDR1 LNHNV and CDR2 YYDKDF (reference sequence).

The CDR3 region is CATQRSGNEKLFF. The CDR3 DNA is TGTGCCACCCAACGATCGGGGAATGAAAAACTGTTTTTT. This chain joins TRBV15 and TRBJ1-4; D remains ambiguous. Germline V gives CDR1 LNHNV, CDR2 YYDKDF (reference sequence). V was pared by 8 bases and J by 5 bases, with 12 bases between. The CDR3 extends over 13 amino acids.

This clone has more than one count but fewer than ten. The chain carries TRBV18 and TRBJ1-5; D not certain. The CDR3 is 14 amino acids. The V end lost 2 bases, the J end lost 4 bases, and 9 bases lay between the germline ends. Germline V lookup: CDR1 KGHSH, CDR2 LQKENI. CDR3 protein: CASSPDIRNQPQHF. CDR3 nucleotide sequence: TGTGCCAGCTCACCAGATATCAGGAATCAGCCCCAGCATTTT.

V gene TRBV2 combines with J gene TRBJ1-4; TRBD1 agrees at 11 bases. This CDR3 has 15 amino acids. The germline gives CDR1 SNHLY, CDR2 FYNNEI. The junction had 8 bases not matched to a gene; V was cut back by 7 bases and J by 7 bases. The DNA for the CDR3 is TGTGCCAGCATAGGACAGGGGGCCCTGGGTGAAAAACTGTTTTTT. This gives the protein CASIGQGALGEKLFF.

The chain recombines TRBV11-2 with TRBJ2-5, with a tentative D call TRBD2 (5 bases). The CDR3 loop spans 13 amino acids. V lost 8 bases to trimming and J lost 5 bases, with 15 bases between them. Germline CDR1 reads SGHAT; CDR2 reads FQNNGV. CDR3 region: CASVGSSRETQYF. In nucleotides, the CDR3 is TGTGCCAGCGTGGGTTCTAGCAGGGAGACCCAGTACTTC.

V is TRBV5-1 and J is TRBJ1-2, with D uncertain. The germline V gene has CDR1 SGHRS and CDR2 YFSETQ. This CDR3 spans 14 amino acids. Trimming stripped 0 bases from V and 10 bases from J, with 16 bases between. CDR3 coding DNA: TGCGCCAGCAGCTTGGTGAGCACCCCCGGGGACTACACCTTC. Its protein product is CASSLVSTPGDYTF.

The chain uses TRBV7-6 and TRBJ1-1; D is unresolved. V was shortened by 0 bases and J by 0 bases, with 8 bases between the two germline ends. CDR3 length equals 15 residues. The germline V gene has CDR1 SGHVS and CDR2 FNYEAQ. The CDR3 sequence is CASSLAEGLNTEAFF. DNA of the CDR3: TGTGCCAGCAGCTTAGCGGAGGGCCTGAACACTGAAGCTTTCTTT.

The rearrangement links TRBV30 to TRBJ2-4; D call uncertain. With 2 bases removed from V and 6 bases from J, the gap between germline ends came to 17 bases. Germline CDR1 is GTSNPN and CDR2 is SVGIG (reference sequence). This CDR3 contains 15 residues. The CDR3 region is CAWSSPDREVNIQYF. The CDR3 DNA reads as TGTGCCTGGAGTAGCCCAGACCGAGAGGTAAACATTCAGTACTTC.

The chain has TRBV30 and TRBJ1-4; no reliable D call. Per the germline V gene, CDR1 is GTSNPN and CDR2 is SVGIG (reference sequence). The CDR3 totals 14 residues. V lost 3 bases and J lost 7, with 15 bases in between. The CDR3 region has the DNA TGTGCCTGGAGGGCTAGAGGAACCAGTGAAAAACTGTTTTTT. Its protein product is CAWRARGTSEKLFF.

J is TRBJ1-5 and V is TRBV4-1, with 8 positions matching TRBD1. Trimming removed 0 bases from V and 6 bases from J; junction bases left unmatched: 16. CDR1 is MGHRA and CDR2 is YSYEKL in the germline V gene. The CDR3 is made up of 19 amino acids. Here the CDR3 reads CASSQDLRKQGVVGQPQHF. In DNA, the CDR3 is TGCGCCAGCAGCCAAGATCTCAGGAAACAGGGGGTTGTGGGTCAGCCCCAGCATTTT.

This clone turned up a few times. The chain is built from TRBV14 and TRBJ2-2; 9 nucleotides match TRBD1. Germline-derived CDR1 and CDR2 are SGHDN and FVKESK. Trimming at V came to 4 bases and at J to 6 bases, leaving 3 bases not matched to a gene. The CDR3 sequence is 14 residues long. The CDR3 loop reads CASSPDRGSGELFF. The CDR3 DNA follows: TGTGCCAGCAGCCCGGACAGGGGTTCCGGGGAGCTGTTTTTT.

The chain uses TRBV5-5 and TRBJ2-7; 7 bases agree with TRBD1. Germline CDR1 is SGHKS and CDR2 is YYEKEE (reference sequence). Unmatched junction bases numbered 4, after V lost 1 base and J lost 3 bases. The CDR3 has 14 residues. CDR3 DNA: TGTGCCAGCAGCTTGTTCCGGGACAGCTACGAGCAGTACTTC. Amino acids: CASSLFRDSYEQYF.

In its sample, this clone was seen a few times. This chain links TRBV5-4 with TRBJ2-7, with D possibly matching TRBD1 (5 bases). CDR1 and CDR2 from the germline V gene are SGHNT and YYREEE (reference sequence). Trimming shortened V by 8 bases and J by 1 base, and 16 bases separated the two germline ends. There are 14 residues in the CDR3. CDR3 sequence (DNA): TGTGCCAGTCGATCAGGGAACCAATCCTACGAGCAGTACTTC. Translated: CASRSGNQSYEQYF. The variable domain in full, completed from reference TRBV5-4 and TRBJ2-7, reads ETGVTQSPTHLIKTRGQQVTLRCSSQSGHNTVSWYQQALGQGPQFIFQYYREEENGRGNFPPRFSGLQFPNYSSELNVNALELDDSALYLCASRSGNQSYEQYFGPGTRLTVT.

This chain joins TRBV5-1 and TRBJ1-1; 9 bases are a match to TRBD1. Germline CDR1 reads SGHRS; CDR2 reads YFSETQ. J was trimmed by 4 bases and V by 2 bases; bases with no gene match: 3. The CDR3 extends over 14 amino acids. DNA of the CDR3: TGCGCCAGCAGCTTTGAGACAGGGGGCACTGAAGCTTTCTTT. Its translation is CASSFETGGTEAFF.

Remarks on this clone: This sample also contains other DNA sequences that code for the same CDR3. CDR3 DNA sequence: TGTGCCTGGAGTGTGGGAGGCTTGAACACTGAAGCTTTCTTT. Amino acids: CAWSVGGLNTEAFF. The chain couples TRBV30 to TRBJ1-1; D is uncertain. The CDR3 is made up of 14 amino acids. Germline V gene data show CDR1 as GTSNPN and CDR2 as SVGIG (reference sequence). V was trimmed by 0 bases and J by 0 bases, leaving 8 bases between them.

The gene calls are TRBV6-1 and TRBJ2-5; tentative D call: TRBD1 (5 bases). The CDR3 runs to 14 residues. V was cut by 7 bases and J by 5 bases, with 17 bases left in between. In germline, CDR1 is MNHNS, CDR2 SASEGT. The CDR3 DNA reads TGTGCCAGCACAAGGGGCAGTGGTAAGGAGACCCAGTACTTC. Protein product: CASTRGSGKETQYF.

The chain uses TRBV5-1 and TRBJ1-1; 10 bases agree with TRBD1. This CDR3 contains 14 residues. Looked up from germline, CDR1 is SGHRS and CDR2 is YFSETQ. The V segment lost 4 bases and the J segment 5 bases; nucleotides outside the gene matches: 5. The CDR3 loop is CASSPDRGRTEAFF. The CDR3 DNA is TGCGCCAGCAGCCCTGACAGGGGGCGGACTGAAGCTTTCTTT. The variable domain in full, completed from reference TRBV5-1 and TRBJ1-1, reads KAGVTQTPRYLIKTRGQQVTLSCSPISGHRSVSWYQQTPGQGLQFLFEYFSETQRNKGNFPGRFSGRQFSNSRSEMNVSTLELGDSALYLCASSPDRGRTEAFFGQGTRLTVV.

The chain joins TRBV9 to TRBJ2-3, with 8 bases lining up with TRBD1. With V trimmed by 4 bases and J by 4 bases, 8 bases remained unmatched. This CDR3 comprises 15 residues. Germline V gene sequence: CDR1 SGDLS, CDR2 YYNGEE. CDR3 bases: TGTGCCAGCAGCCCAGGGGGCACCCTTTCAGATACGCAGTATTTT. This translates into CASSPGGTLSDTQYF.

This clone was counted a few times. V and J are TRBV6-1 and TRBJ1-5, with a possible D match to TRBD1 (6 bases). The CDR3 totals 13 residues. The V end was cut by 8 bases, the J end by 4 bases, with 12 bases between. Germline V gene sequence: CDR1 MNHNS, CDR2 SASEGT. CDR3 amino acids: CASQGGGNQPQHF. For the CDR3, the DNA is TGTGCCAGCCAAGGGGGGGGGAATCAGCCCCAGCATTTT.

A few counts support this clone. The chain recombines TRBV5-1 with TRBJ1-3; D possibly corresponds to TRBD1 (6 bases). The CDR3 contains 15 residues. The V end was cut by 0 bases, the J end by 0 bases, with 7 bases between. The V gene's germline CDR1 is SGHRS and CDR2 YFSETQ. CDR3 amino acids: CASSLGTDSGNTIYF. CDR3 DNA: TGCGCCAGCAGCTTGGGGACAGACTCTGGAAACACCATATATTTT.

The chain combines TRBV19 with TRBJ1-2; D unclear. The V end lost 10 bases, the J end lost 2 bases, and 17 bases lay between the germline ends. Germline CDR1 reads LNHDA; CDR2 reads SQIVND (reference sequence). The CDR3 has 14 amino acids. CDR3 nucleotide sequence: TGTGCCACCCTCCCGAGGGTTACCAACTATGGCTACACCTTC. This sequence encodes CATLPRVTNYGYTF.

The chain employs TRBV5-1 and TRBJ1-1, with TRBD1 as a possible D gene (6 bases). The CDR3 has 14 residues. V lost 1 base and J lost 8, with 15 bases in between. The germline V gene encodes CDR1 SGHRS and CDR2 YFSETQ. CDR3 sequence reads: CASSLWTQDREAFF. DNA for the CDR3: TGCGCCAGCAGCTTGTGGACCCAGGACAGAGAAGCTTTCTTT. The full variable domain, rest sourced from reference TRBV5-1 and TRBJ1-1, is KAGVTQTPRYLIKTRGQQVTLSCSPISGHRSVSWYQQTPGQGLQFLFEYFSETQRNKGNFPGRFSGRQFSNSRSEMNVSTLELGDSALYLCASSLWTQDREAFFGQGTRLTVV.

This chain uses TRBV11-3 with TRBJ2-7; TRBD2 matches at 11 bases. The V and J ends lost 0 bases and 2 bases, in that order; junction bases with no gene match: 9. The CDR3 spans 18 residues. In germline, CDR1 is SGHNT, CDR2 YENEEA. The CDR3 spells CASSLEAIGTSGTYEQYF. The DNA for the CDR3 is TGTGCCAGCAGCTTAGAGGCCATTGGGACTAGCGGTACCTACGAGCAGTACTTC.

The chain joins TRBV5-1 to TRBJ1-1, with D hard to call. Germline V gives CDR1 SGHRS, CDR2 YFSETQ. There are 16 residues in the CDR3. Trimming left V 2 bases short and J 0 bases short, with 14 bases between. CDR3 DNA sequence: TGCGCCAGCAGCTTTTCGTGGCCCCCGATGAACACTGAAGCTTTCTTT. Translation: CASSFSWPPMNTEAFF. Looking up the rest from reference TRBV5-1 and TRBJ1-1 gives the full variable domain: KAGVTQTPRYLIKTRGQQVTLSCSPISGHRSVSWYQQTPGQGLQFLFEYFSETQRNKGNFPGRFSGRQFSNSRSEMNVSTLELGDSALYLCASSFSWPPMNTEAFFGQGTRLTVV.

The gene calls are TRBV11-2 and TRBJ2-3, with TRBD2 matching 13 bases. CDR3 size: 13 residues. CDR1 is SGHAT, CDR2 FQNNGV, per germline. Trimming took 8 bases from V and 6 from J; bases not matched to a gene: 2. The CDR3 region has the DNA TGTGCCAGCGCACTAGCGGGGGGGGATACGCAGTATTTT. Amino acids: CASALAGGDTQYF.

The chain couples TRBV6-1 to TRBJ1-3; TRBD1 matches at 8 bases. Trimming cost V 6 bases and J 0 bases; bases outside gene matches: 4. The CDR3 runs 15 residues. The germline CDR1 and CDR2 sequences are MNHNS and SASEGT. The CDR3 DNA reads as TGTGCCAGCAGCGAGACAGGGGTCTCTGGAAACACCATATATTTT. This codes for CASSETGVSGNTIYF.

The V call is TRBV30, the J call TRBJ1-1; D remains unclear. Germline CDR1 GTSNPN, CDR2 SVGIG (reference sequence). V lost 7 bases to trimming and J lost 0 bases, with 12 bases between them. The CDR3 is 13 amino acids. CDR3 amino acids: CASERQLNTEAFF. In DNA, the CDR3 is TGTGCCTCCGAGCGGCAGTTGAACACTGAAGCTTTCTTT.